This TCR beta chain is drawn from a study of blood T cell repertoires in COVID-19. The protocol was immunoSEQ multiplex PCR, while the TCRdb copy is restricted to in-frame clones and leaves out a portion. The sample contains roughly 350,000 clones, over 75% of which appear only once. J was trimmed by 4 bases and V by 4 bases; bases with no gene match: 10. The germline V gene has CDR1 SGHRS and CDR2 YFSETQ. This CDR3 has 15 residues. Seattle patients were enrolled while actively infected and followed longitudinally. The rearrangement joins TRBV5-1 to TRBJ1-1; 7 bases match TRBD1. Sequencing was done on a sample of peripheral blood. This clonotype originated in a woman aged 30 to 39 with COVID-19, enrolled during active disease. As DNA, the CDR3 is TGCGCCAGCAGCGCCGAGACAGGGATGGGCACTGAAGCTTTCTTT. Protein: CASSAETGMGTEAFF.